What follows are 28 T cell receptor beta chains derived from one specimen sequenced in a study of cytomegalovirus exposure and HLA in healthy donors. With 60 Vbeta and 13 Jbeta primers, the PCR was carried out. Generated by immunoSEQ multiplex PCR, the TCRdb table keeps only in-frame clones and is missing some. Seen here are some 110,000 clones, roughly 9% observed once, and the top ten hold over 2.5%. Material for sequencing was PBMCs. These receptors were collected from a man aged 30-40 years in good health and CMV-seronegative.

This clone was seen more than once but under ten times. Here the CDR3 reads CASSSGLAVQETQYF. The CDR3 DNA follows: TGTGCCAGCAGCTCGGGACTAGCGGTCCAAGAGACCCAGTACTTC. The V gene is TRBV5-4, the J gene TRBJ2-5, with TRBD2 identical over 11 bases. The germline CDR1 and CDR2 sequences are SGHNT and YYREEE (reference sequence). The CDR3 has 15 residues. V gave up 3 bases and J gave up 1 base; unmatched junction bases: 2. The full variable domain, with the rest looked up from reference TRBV5-4 and TRBJ2-5, is ETGVTQSPTHLIKTRGQQVTLRCSSQSGHNTVSWYQQALGQGPQFIFQYYREEENGRGNFPPRFSGLQFPNYSSELNVNALELDDSALYLCASSSGLAVQETQYFGPGTRLLVL.

This clone was seen a few times. The V and J genes are TRBV4-3 and TRBJ1-1; no reliable D call. The CDR3 is 14 amino acids. V lost 4 bases and J lost 6, with 15 bases in between. In germline, CDR1 is LGHNA, CDR2 YSLEER. The CDR3 is CASSLLADFSEAFF. The CDR3 coding sequence is TGCGCCAGCAGCCTGCTGGCGGACTTCTCTGAAGCTTTCTTT.

V usage is TRBV18 and J usage is TRBJ2-5; 10 bases align to TRBD2. The end of the DNA aligns better with TRBJ2-7, so the J call may be wrong. From germline, CDR1 is KGHSH and CDR2 LQKENI. The CDR3 contains 14 residues. Here the CDR3 reads CASSPSGGTYEQYF. The CDR3 coding sequence is TGTGCCAGCTCACCTAGCGGGGGGACCTACGAGCAGTACTTC.

The V call is TRBV28, the J call TRBJ2-7; 9 nucleotides align to TRBD1. The CDR3 runs 15 residues. The V gene's germline CDR1 is MDHEN and CDR2 SYDVKM. The V segment lost 7 bases and the J segment 0 bases; nucleotides outside the gene matches: 7. CDR3: CASTGRTGDSYEQYF. CDR3 sequence (DNA): TGTGCCAGCACCGGACGGACAGGGGACTCCTACGAGCAGTACTTC. Together with reference TRBV28 and TRBJ2-7, the CDR3 gives the full variable domain: DVKVTQSSRYLVKRTGEKVFLECVQDMDHENMFWYRQDPGLGLRLIYFSYDVKMKEKGDIPEGYSVSREKKERFSLILESASTNQTSMYLCASTGRTGDSYEQYFGPGTRLTVT.

This clone was seen more than once but under ten times. The CDR3 loop reads CASSQSSYGDRSSPLHF. DNA for the CDR3: TGCGCCAGCAGCCAGTCTTCCTATGGGGACAGGTCTTCACCCCTCCACTTT. This chain joins TRBV4-1 and TRBJ1-6, with 8 bases identical to TRBD1. This CDR3 contains 17 residues. The trim removed 3 bases at V and 9 bases at J, leaving 13 bases unmatched. Germline V CDR1 and CDR2: MGHRA, YSYEKL.

This clone appeared a few times. The chain employs TRBV5-6 and TRBJ2-7; maybe TRBD2 (6 bases). CDR1 is SGHDT, CDR2 YYEEEE, per germline. CDR3 size: 14 residues. Trimming took off 4 bases at V and 1 base at J, with 12 bases between the two ends. The CDR3 DNA is TGTGCCAGCAGCCTTCCCGGAGGGTCCTACGAGCAGTACTTC. It encodes CASSLPGGSYEQYF.

The chain uses TRBV2 and TRBJ2-3, with D uncertain. The germline CDR1 and CDR2 sequences are SNHLY and FYNNEI. This CDR3 is 14 amino acids long. Trimming removed 6 bases from V and 4 bases from J, with 14 bases in between. The CDR3 DNA is TGTGCCAGCAGAGCGCCCCTCAGCCCAGATACGCAGTATTTT. Its translation: CASRAPLSPDTQYF.

This clone was detected only a few times. The chain couples TRBV19 to TRBJ1-4; D gene unclear. Germline assignment: CDR1 LNHDA and CDR2 SQIVND (reference sequence). This CDR3 region has 14 residues. V was cut by 6 bases and J by 2 bases, with 10 bases left in between. The CDR3 DNA sequence: TGTGCCAGTAGATCGGGTGCGACTAATGAAAAACTGTTTTTT. Translated: CASRSGATNEKLFF.

This sequence joins TRBV18 and TRBJ2-7; 7 bases are shared with TRBD2. The germline gives CDR1 KGHSH, CDR2 LQKENI. The trim removed 3 bases at V and 12 bases at J, leaving 14 bases unmatched. This CDR3 comprises 14 residues. The CDR3 reads CASSPPTRELAVYF. CDR3 nucleotide sequence: TGTGCCAGCTCACCGCCGACCCGGGAGCTAGCGGTGTACTTC.

The chain joins TRBV4-1 to TRBJ2-7; D is possibly TRBD2 (7 bases). Germline V gene lookup returns CDR1 MGHRA and CDR2 YSYEKL. The CDR3 has 16 amino acids. Trimming stripped 0 bases from V and 0 bases from J, with 12 bases between. CDR3: CASSQERGGGSYEQYF. DNA for the CDR3: TGCGCCAGCAGCCAAGAAAGGGGGGGCGGCTCCTACGAGCAGTACTTC.

The gene calls are TRBV18 and TRBJ2-5; D is undetermined. Trimming took 4 bases from V and 1 from J, leaving 7 bases between them. The CDR3 is 13 residues long. The germline gives CDR1 KGHSH, CDR2 LQKENI. For the CDR3, the DNA is TGTGCCAGCTCACGGGCAGTCCAAGAGACCCAGTACTTC. Amino acids: CASSRAVQETQYF. The variable domain in full, completed from reference TRBV18 and TRBJ2-5, reads NAGVMQNPRHLVRRRGQEARLRCSPMKGHSHVYWYRQLPEEGLKFMVYLQKENIIDESGMPKERFSAEFPKEGPSILRIQQVVRGDSAAYFCASSRAVQETQYFGPGTRLLVL.

This clone appeared a few times. The rearrangement joins TRBV19 to TRBJ2-7, with D tentatively TRBD1 (5 bases). V dropped 3 bases and J dropped 4 bases, with 13 bases sitting between them. CDR3 length equals 14 residues. Germline lookup yields CDR1 LNHDA and CDR2 SQIVND (reference sequence). The CDR3 region has the DNA TGTGCCAGTAGTATTCAGGGATCAGGGTACGAGCAGTACTTC. As protein: CASSIQGSGYEQYF.

The V and J genes are TRBV19 and TRBJ1-5, with 8 bases aligning to TRBD1. The germline CDR1 and CDR2 sequences are LNHDA and SQIVND (reference sequence). The ends lost 6 bases at V and 2 bases at J; junction bases unmatched: 6. The CDR3 spans 15 residues. The CDR3 DNA is TGTGCCAGTAGGGGTGGACAGGGTGGCAATCAGCCCCAGCATTTT. Amino acid sequence: CASRGGQGGNQPQHF.

In the case of this clone: A read error may account for a junction end that differs from germline. DNA of the CDR3: TGTGCCAGCAGCTTAGAGGCAGGGGCCTTGAACACTGAACCTTTCTTT. This translates into CASSLEAGALNTEPFF. The chain is built from TRBV7-2 and TRBJ1-1, with a tentative D call TRBD1 (6 bases). The CDR3 spans 16 residues. From germline, CDR1 is SGHTA and CDR2 FQGNSA.

J is TRBJ2-7 and V is TRBV28; D unresolved. V gave up 5 bases and J gave up 4 bases, with 15 bases separating them. Germline V CDR1 and CDR2: MDHEN, SYDVKM. The CDR3 covers 14 residues. The chain's CDR3 is CASSPPAALYEQYF. CDR3 nucleotides: TGTGCCAGCAGTCCCCCGGCGGCACTTTACGAGCAGTACTTC.

The chain combines TRBV6-1 with TRBJ2-3; no clear D gene. Germline CDR1 and CDR2: MNHNS and SASEGT. Trimming took off 4 bases at V and 6 bases at J, with 11 bases between the two ends. This CDR3 spans 13 amino acids. CDR3 sequence (DNA): TGTGCCAGCAGTGTACTGCCCCACGATACGCAGTATTTT. Translated, it gives CASSVLPHDTQYF.

The V call is TRBV28, the J call TRBJ2-1; D perhaps matches TRBD2 (5 bases). This CDR3 region has 11 residues. CDR1 is MDHEN and CDR2 is SYDVKM in the germline V gene. Between the trimmed V and J ends, which lost 8 bases and 10 bases, there was a span of 12 bases. The DNA of the CDR3 is TGTGCCAGCCTAGTCTCGGGGGAGCAGTTCTTC. Its protein is CASLVSGEQFF.

This clone turned up a few times. The chain uses TRBV5-4 and TRBJ2-1; 13 bases match TRBD2. This CDR3 is 19 amino acids long. V lost 0 bases to trimming and J lost 1 base; unmatched junction nucleotides: 7. In germline, CDR1 is SGHNT, CDR2 YYREEE (reference sequence). CDR3 DNA sequence: TGTGCCAGCAGCTTGGGGCGGACTAGCGGGAGTAAGTCCTACAATGAGCAGTTCTTC. Translating it yields CASSLGRTSGSKSYNEQFF.

The chain joins TRBV21-1 to TRBJ2-2; TRBD1, as called in the table, went unchecked against the DNA. TRBV21-1 is an annotated pseudogene. The CDR3 spans 15 residues. CDR3 nucleotide sequence: TGTGCCAGCAGCAAAGAACACAGGGTTGGCGGGGAGCTGTTTTTT. Its protein product is CASSKEHRVGGELFF.

The chain uses TRBV18 and TRBJ1-1; the D is unclear. CDR3 length equals 16 residues. In germline, CDR1 is KGHSH, CDR2 LQKENI. V lost 3 bases, J lost 0 bases, and 14 bases lay in between. CDR3 bases: TGTGCCAGCTCACCCTCGCAGACTTTTATGAACACTGAAGCTTTCTTT. Its translation is CASSPSQTFMNTEAFF.

This clone has only a few counts. The rearrangement links TRBV6-1 to TRBJ2-7, with D perhaps matching TRBD2 (6 bases). Trimming cost V 10 bases and J 2 bases, with 18 bases left between them. This CDR3 spans 14 amino acids. Germline assignment: CDR1 MNHNS and CDR2 SASEGT. The CDR3 region has the DNA TGTGCCACCCTTCCCGGGACTGCGCCCTACGAGCAGTACTTC. Protein product: CATLPGTAPYEQYF.

J is TRBJ1-6 and V is TRBV6-5; D gene ambiguous. V was clipped by 6 bases and J by 0 bases, with 6 bases between them. The length of the CDR3 is 14 residues. Germline CDR1 MNHEY, CDR2 SVGAGI. CDR3 DNA: TGTGCCAGCAGAGCGAGCTCCTATAATTCACCCCTCCACTTT. Residues: CASRASSYNSPLHF.

This clone was counted between two and nine times. The chain joins TRBV9 to TRBJ1-1; D may be TRBD1 (6 bases). There are 15 residues in the CDR3. CDR1 is SGDLS, CDR2 YYNGEE, per germline. The V and J ends lost 0 bases and 3 bases respectively, with 12 bases between them. The CDR3 sequence is CASSVEAGAYTEAFF. The CDR3 DNA is TGTGCCAGCAGCGTAGAGGCAGGGGCGTACACTGAAGCTTTCTTT.

This clone appeared a few times. This chain joins TRBV9 and TRBJ2-7, with 8 positions matching TRBD2. V trimming: 0 bases; J trimming: 5 bases; junction bases outside the gene matches: 7. Germline V lookup: CDR1 SGDLS, CDR2 YYNGEE. This CDR3 is 15 amino acids long. CDR3 DNA sequence: TGTGCCAGCAGCGTAGGAGGAGCGGGAGATCACGAGCAGTACTTC. It codes for CASSVGGAGDHEQYF.

V gene TRBV7-2 combines with J gene TRBJ2-1, with 9 positions matching TRBD2. The germline CDR1 and CDR2 sequences are SGHTA and FQGNSA. The CDR3 loop spans 16 amino acids. V was clipped by 5 bases and J by 3 bases; unmatched bases: 8. The CDR3 is CASSPRRGGIYNEQFF. For the CDR3, the DNA is TGTGCCAGCAGCCCTAGGCGGGGGGGGATCTACAATGAGCAGTTCTTC.

The chain is built from TRBV19 and TRBJ1-1, with D perhaps matching TRBD1 (5 bases). V gave up 4 bases and J gave up 4 bases, with 13 bases separating them. This CDR3 has 14 amino acids. Germline V gene data show CDR1 as LNHDA and CDR2 as SQIVND (reference sequence). The CDR3 bases are TGTGCCAGTAGTAGGACACCTTGGGGCACTGAAGCTTTCTTT. The encoded protein is CASSRTPWGTEAFF. The complete variable domain, with remaining parts taken from reference TRBV19 and TRBJ1-1, reads DGGITQSPKYLFRKEGQNVTLSCEQNLNHDAMYWYRQDPGQGLRLIYYSQIVNDFQKGDIAEGYSVSREKKESFPLTVTSAQKNPTAFYLCASSRTPWGTEAFFGQGTRLTVV.

CDR3 amino acids: CASIRTSGYSYNEQFF. The CDR3 DNA is TGCGCCAGCATCCGGACTAGCGGGTACTCCTACAATGAGCAGTTCTTC. The genes are TRBV10-1 and TRBJ2-1, with TRBD2 matching 11 bases. Germline CDR1 and CDR2: WNHNN and SYGVQD (reference sequence). The CDR3 is made up of 16 amino acids. The ends lost 7 bases at V and 0 bases at J; junction bases unmatched: 5.

The chain carries TRBV7-6 and TRBJ1-4; no clear D. The CDR3 has 17 amino acids. Germline-derived CDR1 and CDR2 are SGHVS and FNYEAQ. V lost 1 base to trimming and J lost 1 base, with 13 bases between them. In DNA form, the CDR3 reads TGTGCCAGCAGCTTAGGTACCCTCATAGAAACTAATGAAAAACTGTTTTTT. Amino acids: CASSLGTLIETNEKLFF.